This T cell receptor (beta chain) was sequenced for a study of T cell repertoires in cytomegalovirus infection. Study information: Selected CMV epitopes included recently identified HLA-C-restricted ones as well as well-studied HLA-B-restricted ones.

Notes on the study in general: Within the response measured ex vivo, HLA-C-restricted CMV-specific TCR beta clonotypes were dominant.

TCRdb called the reads again in MiXCR, with one record for every CDR3 protein. The sample carries about 770,000 distinct CDR3 sequences, almost 30% recorded once. With regard to this clonotype: Its antigen remains unknown.

This CDR3 is built from 14 residues. V lost 5 bases, J lost 2 bases, and 12 bases lay in between. Germline CDR1 is SGHVS and CDR2 is FNYEAQ. The gene calls are TRBV7-6 and TRBJ2-5; D gene uncertain. The TCR originated in a human donor in good health (CMV status not recorded). Some clones in this sample may be carry-over from other donors' samples. Specimen: cultured CD8+ T cells from PBMCs, collected from culture after CMV antigen stimulation. CDR3 loop: CASSIRPNQETQYF. For the CDR3, the DNA is TGTGCCAGCAGCATTCGGCCAAATCAAGAGACCCAGTACTTC.